The clone carrying this T cell receptor (beta chain) has a handful of counts. The data belong to a study of molecular identifiers for immune sequencing clone quantification. TCRdb called the PCR reads again in MiXCR, with one record for every CDR3 protein. The sample has just under 650,000 distinct CDR3 sequences; just under 20% are singletons. Naive CD8 T cells, phenotype CD8+CD4-CCR7+CD45RA+, were sorted. V lost 2 bases, J lost 1 base, and 11 bases lay in between. The CDR3 is made up of 15 amino acids. Germline loops: CDR1 KGHSY, CDR2 FQNENV. Sequencing was carried out using naive CD8+ T cells from blood, with Jurkat cell RNA spiked in. The subset here: FACS-sorted CD8+CD4-CCR7+CD45RA+ naive T cells. The chain has TRBV16 and TRBJ1-1; D not certain. The sequence derives from a human donor in good health. Some libraries in this study had Jurkat cell RNA spiked in. The CDR3, as DNA: TGTGCCAGCAGCCAAGGCTCGTCCGCGAACACTGAAGCTTTCTTT. It codes for CASSQGSSANTEAFF.